This T cell receptor (beta chain) stems from a study of blood T cell repertoires in COVID-19 (dated by TCRdb to 2018 to 2020). A note on the overall study: Samples from collaborators originated in the United States, Italy and Spain and spanned both the acute and convalescent phases of COVID-19. The material from the prospective study consisted of cDNA or gDNA derived from T cells, B-cell-depleted T cells, or PBMCs. Subjects who had been exposed to COVID-19, were actively infected with it, or had recovered from it provided the deeply sampled blood TCRbeta repertoires that made up the dataset. A freely available public database, intended as a resource for researchers studying the immune response to SARS-CoV-2, is where the repertoires were released. Samples came from the ongoing ImmuneRACE study (first 160 participants) plus 1,254 subjects from 6 global collaborators. Sample metadata almost always included a de-identified subject ID, COVID-19 status, age in years and sex. Where available, HLA class I and class II types were obtained from metadata supplied by the sample provider rather than from assay-based typing. General findings and caveats noted by the study authors: How much clinical and demographic metadata was included differed by source and by participant, and the metadata was provided uncurated.

The collaborating institutions used their own protocols to collect whole blood in K2EDTA tubes. For TCRbeta analysis, collaborator samples were shipped as frozen whole blood, as isolated PBMCs, or as DNA extracted from either sample type. About this clone: It lacks a known antigen. Per-base quality was not reported, and no clone a single base away is much larger than it.

Trimmed from V: 2 bases; trimmed from J: 2 bases; junction bases lacking a gene match: 3. Including the terminal cysteine and phenylalanine, the CDR3 comprises 17 residues. The retained sequence is limited to the CDR3, 51 bases, with the frame set at the first base. CDR1 and CDR2 are drawn from the germline V gene: MGHDK, SYGVNS. TCRbeta CDR3 regions were amplified from genomic DNA using the immunoSEQ Assay, a bias-controlled multiplex PCR. On the study's bioinformatics: Nucleated cell counts per sample were estimated from amplification of reference gene primers within the assay. To quantify the absolute abundance of each unique TCRbeta CDR3 rearrangement, sequence reads were collapsed and filtered. For each sample, productive Simpson clonality was calculated by taking the square root of Simpson's diversity index across productive rearrangements. The clones in this table, taken by TCRdb from immuneACCESS, are in-frame only. Not every clone is retained; where verified, under half of the shortfall comes from an unresolved V gene, and the cause of the rest is unknown. V and J calls and clone size follow that table, whereas D and trimming were derived from the DNA. The sample table shows 250,000 to 350,000 clones, and around four fifths are seen once. Jointly, the top ten make up around 3.9% of the sample.

Sequenced input: peripheral blood. This sequence originates from a woman in her 50s with active or convalescent COVID-19. The receptor chain draws on TRBV25-1 and TRBJ2-3, with 14 middle bases fitting TRBD2. DNA sequence: TGTGCCAGCAGTGAAGGGACTAGCGGGAGTAACACAGATACGCAGTATTTT. Its product reads: CASSEGTSGSNTDTQYF.